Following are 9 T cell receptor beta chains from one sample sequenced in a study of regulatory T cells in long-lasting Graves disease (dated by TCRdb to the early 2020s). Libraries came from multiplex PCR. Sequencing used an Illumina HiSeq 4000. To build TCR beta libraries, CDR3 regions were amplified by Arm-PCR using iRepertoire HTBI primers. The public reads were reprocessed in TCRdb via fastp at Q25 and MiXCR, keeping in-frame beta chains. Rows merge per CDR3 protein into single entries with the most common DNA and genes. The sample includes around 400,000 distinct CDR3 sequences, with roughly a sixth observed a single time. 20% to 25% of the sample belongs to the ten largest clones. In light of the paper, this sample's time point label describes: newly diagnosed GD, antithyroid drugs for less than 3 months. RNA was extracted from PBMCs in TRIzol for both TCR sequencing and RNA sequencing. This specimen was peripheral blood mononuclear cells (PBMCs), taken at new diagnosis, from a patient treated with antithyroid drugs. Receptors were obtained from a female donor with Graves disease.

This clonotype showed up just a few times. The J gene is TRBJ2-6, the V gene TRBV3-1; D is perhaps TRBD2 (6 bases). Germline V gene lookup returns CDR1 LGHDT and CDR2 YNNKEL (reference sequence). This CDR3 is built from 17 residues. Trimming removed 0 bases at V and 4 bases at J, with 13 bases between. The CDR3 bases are TGTGCCAGCAGCCAAGATTGGCGGGGATTAGGGGCCAACGTCCTGACTTTC. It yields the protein CASSQDWRGLGANVLTF.

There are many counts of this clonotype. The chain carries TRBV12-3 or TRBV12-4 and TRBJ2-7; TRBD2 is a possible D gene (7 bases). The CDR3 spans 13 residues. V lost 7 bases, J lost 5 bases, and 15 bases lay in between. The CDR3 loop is CASTWEGGNEQYF. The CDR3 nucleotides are TGTGCCAGCACCTGGGAGGGGGGAAACGAGCAGTACTTC.

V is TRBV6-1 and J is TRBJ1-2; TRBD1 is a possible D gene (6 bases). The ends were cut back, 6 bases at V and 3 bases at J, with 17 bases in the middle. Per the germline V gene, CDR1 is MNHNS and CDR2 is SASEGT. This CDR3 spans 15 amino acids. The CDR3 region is CASSPGGRSYYGYTF. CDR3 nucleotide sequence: TGTGCCAGCAGCCCCGGGGGCCGATCGTACTATGGCTACACCTTC.

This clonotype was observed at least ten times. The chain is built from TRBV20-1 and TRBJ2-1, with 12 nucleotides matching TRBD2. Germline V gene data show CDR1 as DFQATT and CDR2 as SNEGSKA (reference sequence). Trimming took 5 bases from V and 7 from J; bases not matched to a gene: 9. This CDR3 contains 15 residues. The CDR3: CSAGRLAGVQNEQFF. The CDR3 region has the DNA TGCAGTGCTGGACGACTAGCGGGAGTGCAAAATGAGCAGTTCTTC.

CDR3 nucleotide sequence: TGTGCCACCAGTGATAGGACTAGCGGGGGGAATGGAGATACGCAGTATTTT. Translated, it gives CATSDRTSGGNGDTQYF. This sequence joins TRBV24-1 and TRBJ2-3, with TRBD2 matching 14 bases. Germline loops: CDR1 KGHDR, CDR2 SFDVKD. The ends lost 3 bases at V and 5 bases at J; junction bases unmatched: 6. The CDR3 covers 17 residues.

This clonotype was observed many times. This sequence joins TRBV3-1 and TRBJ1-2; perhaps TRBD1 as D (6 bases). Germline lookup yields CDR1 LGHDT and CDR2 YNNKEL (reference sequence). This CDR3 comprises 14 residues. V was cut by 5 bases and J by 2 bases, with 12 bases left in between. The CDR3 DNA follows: TGTGCCAGCAGCATCACCACAGGGAACTATGGCTACACCTTC. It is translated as CASSITTGNYGYTF.

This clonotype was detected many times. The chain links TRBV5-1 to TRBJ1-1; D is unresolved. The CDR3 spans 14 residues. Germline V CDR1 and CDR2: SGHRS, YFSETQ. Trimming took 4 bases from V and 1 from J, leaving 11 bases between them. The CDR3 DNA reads TGCGCCAGCAGCCAAATGATAAAGAACACTGAAGCTTTCTTT. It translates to CASSQMIKNTEAFF.

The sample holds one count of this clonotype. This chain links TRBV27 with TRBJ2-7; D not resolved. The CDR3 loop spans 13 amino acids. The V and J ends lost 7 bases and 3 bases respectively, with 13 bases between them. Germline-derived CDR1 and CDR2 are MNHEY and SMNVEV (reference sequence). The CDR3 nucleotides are TGTGCCAGCACCCCGGAGCTTAGCTACGAGCAGTACTTC. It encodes CASTPELSYEQYF.

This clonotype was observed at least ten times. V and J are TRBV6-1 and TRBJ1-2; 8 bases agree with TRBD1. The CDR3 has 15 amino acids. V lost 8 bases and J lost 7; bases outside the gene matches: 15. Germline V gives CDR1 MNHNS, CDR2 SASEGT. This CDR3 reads CASYVSGGRQRGYTF. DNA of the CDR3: TGTGCCAGCTACGTCTCAGGGGGCAGGCAACGTGGCTACACCTTC.